A single sample gave rise to the 10 T cell receptor beta chains below, sequenced in a study of blood T cell repertoires in COVID-19. Clones were read by immunoSEQ multiplex PCR, and TCRdb kept only the in-frame ones, dropping some. The sample comprises more than 35,000 clones, roughly 75% of which are singletons, and approximately 15% rests with the top ten. Sequencing input: peripheral blood. These TCRs come from a man between 65 and 85 years old with acute or convalescent COVID-19.

CDR3 protein: CAGGAGNSPLHF. The CDR3 DNA is TGTGCCGGCGGGGCAGGTAACTCACCCCTCCACTTT. The genes are TRBV28 and TRBJ1-6; a possible D gene is TRBD1 (5 bases). Per the germline V gene, CDR1 is MDHEN and CDR2 is SYDVKM. Between the trimmed V and J ends, which lost 11 bases and 10 bases, there was a span of 15 bases. CDR3 length: 12 residues.

The chain carries TRBV18 and TRBJ2-7, with D tentatively TRBD2 (7 bases). The CDR3 extends over 14 amino acids. Germline lookup yields CDR1 KGHSH and CDR2 LQKENI. V was trimmed by 5 bases and J by 6 bases, leaving 17 bases between them. The chain's CDR3 is CASSAAGGAPEQYF. DNA for the CDR3: TGTGCCAGCTCAGCAGCTGGGGGGGCCCCCGAGCAGTACTTC.

This clone was detected only once. This chain's CDR3 is CASSLHPGQGALGYGYTF. Here the CDR3 DNA reads TGTGCCAGCTCTCTTCATCCAGGACAGGGGGCCCTAGGCTATGGCTACACCTTC. The J gene is TRBJ1-2, the V gene TRBV18, with 11 bases that match TRBD1. V lost 6 bases and J lost 4; bases outside the gene matches: 16. The CDR3 is made up of 18 amino acids. From germline, CDR1 is KGHSH and CDR2 LQKENI. The full variable domain, its missing parts supplied by reference TRBV18 and TRBJ1-2, is NAGVMQNPRHLVRRRGQEARLRCSPMKGHSHVYWYRQLPEEGLKFMVYLQKENIIDESGMPKERFSAEFPKEGPSILRIQQVVRGDSAAYFCASSLHPGQGALGYGYTFGSGTRLTVV.

The chain is built from TRBV6-5 and TRBJ2-7; tentative D call: TRBD2 (6 bases). The CDR3 is 14 amino acids. Germline V lookup: CDR1 MNHEY, CDR2 SVGAGI. V lost 10 bases and J lost 2, with 18 bases in between. As DNA, the CDR3 is TGTGCCAACCTTCCCGGGACTGCACCCTACGAGCAGTACTTC. It specifies CANLPGTAPYEQYF.

This clone was seen a handful of times. The V and J genes are TRBV27 and TRBJ2-1; TRBD2 might be the D (7 bases). Germline V lookup: CDR1 MNHEY, CDR2 SMNVEV (reference sequence). The length of the CDR3 is 14 residues. V lost 8 bases and J lost 0, with 11 bases in between. Here the CDR3 DNA reads TGTGCCAGCGGGGGGGCTAGCTCCTACAATGAGCAGTTCTTC. As protein: CASGGASSYNEQFF.

The chain recombines TRBV9 with TRBJ1-5; the D gene is possibly TRBD1 (5 bases). V was clipped by 4 bases and J by 0 bases, with 11 bases between them. Per germline, CDR1 SGDLS and CDR2 YYNGEE. The CDR3 spans 15 residues. In DNA, the CDR3 is TGTGCCAGCAGCCCCCGCAGGGATAGCAATCAGCCCCAGCATTTT. Its translation: CASSPRRDSNQPQHF.

The CDR3 sequence: CASRGTGGRGNQPQHF. The CDR3 DNA reads as TGTGCCAGCAGGGGGACAGGGGGTAGGGGCAATCAGCCCCAGCATTTT. J is TRBJ1-5 and V is TRBV27, with 11 bases matching TRBD1. V shed 6 bases and J 2 bases; nucleotides not matched to a gene: 6. The CDR3 has 16 amino acids. Looked up from germline, CDR1 is MNHEY and CDR2 is SMNVEV (reference sequence).

The chain couples TRBV27 to TRBJ2-7; D may be TRBD1 (6 bases). V lost 4 bases and J lost 2, with 15 bases in between. Germline V gene data show CDR1 as MNHEY and CDR2 as SMNVEV (reference sequence). The CDR3 is 15 residues long. CDR3 region: CASSSGQKYPYEQYF. In DNA form, the CDR3 reads TGTGCCAGCAGTTCTGGACAGAAATACCCCTACGAGCAGTACTTC.

The chain employs TRBV28 and TRBJ1-2, with no clear D. The length of the CDR3 is 11 residues. V was pared by 4 bases and J by 13 bases, with 13 bases between. Germline V gene lookup returns CDR1 MDHEN and CDR2 SYDVKM. The CDR3 coding sequence is TGTGCCAGCAGTTCGGACGGAGGATGCACCTTC. Its translation is CASSSDGGCTF.

The chain recombines TRBV9 with TRBJ1-3; D call uncertain. Trimming took 3 bases from V and 4 from J, leaving 5 bases between them. Germline assignment: CDR1 SGDLS and CDR2 YYNGEE. The CDR3 extends over 12 amino acids. The CDR3: CASSAHGNTIYF. The CDR3 DNA reads TGTGCCAGCAGCGCACACGGAAACACCATATATTTT.